This T cell receptor (beta chain) was obtained from a study of CD8+ T cells in alopecia areata. Overall study context: The protocol delivered tofacitinib for 6 to 18 months, then withdrew it for 6 months. Study-level points and caveats: Mice showed TCR sharing more clearly than patients did, possibly owing to HLA.

Extraction and reverse transcription of RNA yielded cDNA as the sequencing template. Libraries were prepared by immunoSEQ multiplex PCR; TCRdb keeps only in-frame clonotypes and omits some of them. The sample holds some 100,000 clones, roughly two fifths seen once. This clone was detected a few times. Its antigen remains unknown. The clonotype comes from a human donor with alopecia areata. The sample taken for sequencing was CD4+ T cells sorted from blood.

The CDR3 DNA follows: TGTGCCAGCACCCTTCCGGGACGAAACATTCAGTACTTC. Its protein is CASTLPGRNIQYF. The rearrangement joins TRBV28 to TRBJ2-4; D might be TRBD1 or TRBD2, each matching 5 bases. The CDR3 contains 13 residues. Per germline, CDR1 MDHEN and CDR2 SYDVKM. Trimming cost V 7 bases and J 6 bases, with 13 bases left between them. Supplemented by reference TRBV28 and TRBJ2-4, the full variable domain reads DVKVTQSSRYLVKRTGEKVFLECVQDMDHENMFWYRQDPGLGLRLIYFSYDVKMKEKGDIPEGYSVSREKKERFSLILESASTNQTSMYLCASTLPGRNIQYFGAGTRLSVL.